This T cell receptor (beta chain) derives from a study of T cell changes during pregnancy in multiple sclerosis. This CDR3 spans 16 amino acids. Germline V gene data show CDR1 as SGDLS and CDR2 as YYNGEE. Trimming cost V 4 bases and J 2 bases; bases outside gene matches: 8. Assay: immunoSEQ multiplex PCR; the TCRdb copy retains only in-frame clones and omits some. The table records some 96,000 clones, roughly 90% of them present only once. The sequence came from a female donor with multiple sclerosis, enrolled in a pregnancy study. The gene calls are TRBV9 and TRBJ1-2, with 10 positions matching TRBD1. The source was peripheral blood, collected after pregnancy. The CDR3 nucleotides read TGTGCCAGCAGCCGGACCGACAGGGGGCTAAACTATGGCTACACCTTC. Protein: CASSRTDRGLNYGYTF.